Reported below is one TCR beta chain. The antigen is undetermined. The data were obtained in a study of PD-1 blockade in classical Hodgkin lymphoma. Overall study findings and caveats: While CD8+ TCR diversity did not rise significantly by C4D1, CD4+ TCR diversity did.

All the patients suffered relapse after autologous stem cell transplantation, and brentuximab vedotin exposure differed. Here immunoSEQ multiplex PCR was the method, and the copy in TCRdb shows in-frame clones only, minus some. The data show approximately 52,000 clones, with around 78% seen just once and around 15% held by the top ten. Germline CDR1 reads SGDLS; CDR2 reads YYNGEE. This CDR3 has 16 residues. V lost 4 bases to trimming and J lost 8 bases, with 22 bases between them. Sequences were derived from peripheral blood mononuclear cells (PBMCs), sampled before the second cycle of nivolumab. The receptor was derived from a human donor with classical Hodgkin lymphoma. The chain links TRBV9 to TRBJ1-5, with a tentative D call TRBD1 (6 bases). The CDR3 spells CASSPWDKVGVKPQHF. The CDR3 coding sequence is TGTGCCAGCAGCCCGTGGGACAAAGTGGGGGTGAAGCCCCAGCATTTT.